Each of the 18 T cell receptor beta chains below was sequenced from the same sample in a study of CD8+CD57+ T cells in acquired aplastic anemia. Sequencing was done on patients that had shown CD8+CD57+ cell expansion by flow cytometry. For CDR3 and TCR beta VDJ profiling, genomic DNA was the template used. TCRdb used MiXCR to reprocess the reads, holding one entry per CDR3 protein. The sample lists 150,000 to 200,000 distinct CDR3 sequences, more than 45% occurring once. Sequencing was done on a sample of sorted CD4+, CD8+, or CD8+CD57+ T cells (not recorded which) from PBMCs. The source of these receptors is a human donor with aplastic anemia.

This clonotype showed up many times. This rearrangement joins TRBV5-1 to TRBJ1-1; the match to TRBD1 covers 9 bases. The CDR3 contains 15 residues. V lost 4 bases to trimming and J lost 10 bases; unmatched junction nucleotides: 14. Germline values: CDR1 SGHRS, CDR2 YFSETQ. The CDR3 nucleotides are TGCGCCAGCAGCACCCTCCCGGGACAGGGTTTAGTAGCTTTCTTT. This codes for CASSTLPGQGLVAFF.

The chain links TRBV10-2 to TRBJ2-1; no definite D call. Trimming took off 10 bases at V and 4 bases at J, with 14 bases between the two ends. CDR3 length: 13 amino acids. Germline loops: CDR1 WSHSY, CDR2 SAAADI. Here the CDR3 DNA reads TGCGCCACCCCTGGCGGCAATTACAATGAGCAGTTCTTC. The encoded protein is CATPGGNYNEQFF.

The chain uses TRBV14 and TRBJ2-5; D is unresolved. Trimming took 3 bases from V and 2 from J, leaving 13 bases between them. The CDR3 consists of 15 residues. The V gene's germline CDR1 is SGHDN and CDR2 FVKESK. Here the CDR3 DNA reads TGTGCCAGCAGCCAGGGGTTGGTCGCGCAAGAGACCCAGTACTTC. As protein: CASSQGLVAQETQYF.

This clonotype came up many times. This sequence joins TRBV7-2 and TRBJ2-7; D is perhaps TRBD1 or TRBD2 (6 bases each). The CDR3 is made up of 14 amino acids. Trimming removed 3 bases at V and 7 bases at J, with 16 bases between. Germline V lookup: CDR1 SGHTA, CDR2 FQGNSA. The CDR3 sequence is CASSFQGTSGEQYF. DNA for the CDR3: TGTGCCAGCAGCTTTCAGGGGACTTCAGGGGAGCAGTACTTC.

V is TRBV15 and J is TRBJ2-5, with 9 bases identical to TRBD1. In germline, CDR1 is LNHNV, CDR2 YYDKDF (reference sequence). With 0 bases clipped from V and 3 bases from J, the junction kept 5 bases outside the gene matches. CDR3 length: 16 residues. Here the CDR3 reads CATSRDTGQGEETQYF. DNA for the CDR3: TGTGCCACCAGCAGAGATACGGGACAGGGAGAAGAGACCCAGTACTTC.

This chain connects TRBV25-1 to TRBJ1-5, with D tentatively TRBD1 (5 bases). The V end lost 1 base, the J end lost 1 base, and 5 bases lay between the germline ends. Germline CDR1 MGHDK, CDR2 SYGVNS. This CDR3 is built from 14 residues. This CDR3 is CASSEWGSNQPQHF. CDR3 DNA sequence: TGTGCCAGCAGTGAATGGGGGAGCAATCAGCCCCAGCATTTT. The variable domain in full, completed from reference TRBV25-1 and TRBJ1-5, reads EADIYQTPRYLVIGTGKKITLECSQTMGHDKMYWYQQDPGMELHLIHYSYGVNSTEKGDLSSESTVSRIRTEHFPLTLESARPSHTSQYLCASSEWGSNQPQHFGDGTRLSIL.

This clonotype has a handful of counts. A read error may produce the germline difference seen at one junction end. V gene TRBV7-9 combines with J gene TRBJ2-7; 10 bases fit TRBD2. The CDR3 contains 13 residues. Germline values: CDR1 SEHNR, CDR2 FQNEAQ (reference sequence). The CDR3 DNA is TGTGCCAGCAGCCTAGCGGGGGCGAGCGAGCAGTACTTC. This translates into CASSLAGASEQYF.

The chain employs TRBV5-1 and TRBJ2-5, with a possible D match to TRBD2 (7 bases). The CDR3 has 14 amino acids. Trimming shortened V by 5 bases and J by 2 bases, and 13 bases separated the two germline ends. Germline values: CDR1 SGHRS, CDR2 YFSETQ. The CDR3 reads CASRVAGAQETQYF. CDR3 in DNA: TGCGCCAGCAGAGTTGCGGGGGCTCAAGAGACCCAGTACTTC. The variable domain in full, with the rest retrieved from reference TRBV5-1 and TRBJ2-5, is KAGVTQTPRYLIKTRGQQVTLSCSPISGHRSVSWYQQTPGQGLQFLFEYFSETQRNKGNFPGRFSGRQFSNSRSEMNVSTLELGDSALYLCASRVAGAQETQYFGPGTRLLVL.

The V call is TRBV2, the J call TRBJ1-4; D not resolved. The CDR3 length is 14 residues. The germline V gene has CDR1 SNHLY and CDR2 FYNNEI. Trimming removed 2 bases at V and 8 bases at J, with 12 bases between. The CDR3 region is CASSERAAQEKLFF. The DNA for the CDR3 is TGTGCCAGCAGTGAAAGGGCCGCCCAAGAAAAACTGTTTTTT.

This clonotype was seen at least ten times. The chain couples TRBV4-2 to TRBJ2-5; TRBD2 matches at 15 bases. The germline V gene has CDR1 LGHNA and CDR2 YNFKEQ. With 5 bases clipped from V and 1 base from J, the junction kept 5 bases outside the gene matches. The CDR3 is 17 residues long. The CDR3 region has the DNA TGTGCCAGCAGCACAGCGGGACTAGCGGGGGGCCAAGAGACCCAGTACTTC. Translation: CASSTAGLAGGQETQYF.

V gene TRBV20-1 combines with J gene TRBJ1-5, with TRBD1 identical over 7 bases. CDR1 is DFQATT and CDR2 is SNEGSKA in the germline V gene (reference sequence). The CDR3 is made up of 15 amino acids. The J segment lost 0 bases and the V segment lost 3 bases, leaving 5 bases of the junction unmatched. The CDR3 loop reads CSASEDRLSNQPQHF. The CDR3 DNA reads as TGCAGTGCTAGTGAGGACAGGCTTAGCAATCAGCCCCAGCATTTT.

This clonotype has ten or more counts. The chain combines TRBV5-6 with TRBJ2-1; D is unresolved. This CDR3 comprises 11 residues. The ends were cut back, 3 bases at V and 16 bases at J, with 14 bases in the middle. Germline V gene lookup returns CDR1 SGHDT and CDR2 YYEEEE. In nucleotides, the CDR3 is TGTGCCAGCAGCTCACTGGGCAGTAACTTCTTC. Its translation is CASSSLGSNFF.

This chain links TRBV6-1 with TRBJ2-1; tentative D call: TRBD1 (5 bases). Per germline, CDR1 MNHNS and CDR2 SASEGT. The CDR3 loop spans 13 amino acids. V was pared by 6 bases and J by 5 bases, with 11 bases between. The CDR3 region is CASSVDRNNEQFF. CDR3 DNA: TGTGCCAGCAGCGTAGACAGAAACAATGAGCAGTTCTTC.

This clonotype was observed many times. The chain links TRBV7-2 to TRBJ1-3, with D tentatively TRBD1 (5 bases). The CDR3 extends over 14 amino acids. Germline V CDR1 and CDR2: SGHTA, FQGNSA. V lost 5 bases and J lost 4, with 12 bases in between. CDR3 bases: TGTGCCAGCAGCACCCAGGGAATCGGAAACACCATATATTTT. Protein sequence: CASSTQGIGNTIYF.

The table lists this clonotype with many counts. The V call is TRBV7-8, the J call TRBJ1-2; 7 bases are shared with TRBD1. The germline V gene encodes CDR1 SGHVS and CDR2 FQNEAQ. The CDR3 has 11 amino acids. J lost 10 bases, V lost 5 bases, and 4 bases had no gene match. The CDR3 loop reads CASSQTGSYTF. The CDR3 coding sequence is TGTGCCAGCAGCCAGACAGGGTCCTACACCTTC.

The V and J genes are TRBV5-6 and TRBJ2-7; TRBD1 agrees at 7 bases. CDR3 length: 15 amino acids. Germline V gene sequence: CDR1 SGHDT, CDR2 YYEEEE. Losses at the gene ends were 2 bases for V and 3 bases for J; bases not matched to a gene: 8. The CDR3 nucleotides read TGTGCCAGCAGCTTAGAGAACAGGGGCGGCTACGAGCAGTACTTC. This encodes CASSLENRGGYEQYF.

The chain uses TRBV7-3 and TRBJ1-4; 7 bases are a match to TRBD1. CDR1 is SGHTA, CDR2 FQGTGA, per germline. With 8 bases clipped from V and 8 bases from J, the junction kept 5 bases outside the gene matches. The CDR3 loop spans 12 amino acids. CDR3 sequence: CASRQGGEKLFF. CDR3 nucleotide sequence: TGTGCCAGCCGACAGGGCGGAGAAAAACTGTTTTTT.

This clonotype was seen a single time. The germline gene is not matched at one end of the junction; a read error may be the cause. The chain's CDR3 is CAGSEYGGPGIYGYTF. The DNA of the CDR3 is TGTGCCGGCAGTGAATATGGTGGACCGGGTATTTATGGCTACACCTTC. The chain has TRBV25-1 and TRBJ1-2; D unclear. Germline CDR1 MGHDK, CDR2 SYGVNS. The CDR3 consists of 16 residues.